These 12 T cell receptor beta chains originate from one sample sequenced in a study of T cell repertoires in cytomegalovirus infection. No antigen has been identified for these receptors. One entry per CDR3 protein results from TCRdb running MiXCR on the reads. The sample carries about 570,000 distinct CDR3 sequences, around 40% recorded once. This material consisted of cultured PBMCs, taken from culture after CMV antigen stimulation. These receptors were taken from a human donor in good health (CMV status not recorded). Some clones in this sample may be carry-over from other donors' samples.

This clonotype has only a few counts. The gene calls are TRBV27 and TRBJ2-6; 7 bases are shared with TRBD2. The CDR3 spans 21 residues. Per the germline V gene, CDR1 is MNHEY and CDR2 is SMNVEV (reference sequence). V shed 1 base and J 2 bases; nucleotides not matched to a gene: 17. CDR3 amino acids: CASSLLRASGEGSPGANVLTF. Written as DNA, the CDR3 is TGTGCCAGCAGTTTATTAAGGGCTAGCGGAGAGGGTAGTCCTGGGGCCAACGTCCTGACTTTC. Full variable domain (remainder filled in from reference TRBV27 and TRBJ2-6): EAQVTQNPRYLITVTGKKLTVTCSQNMNHEYMSWYRQDPGLGLRQIYYSMNVEVTDKGDVPEGYKVSRKEKRNFPLILESPSPNQTSLYFCASSLLRASGEGSPGANVLTFGAGSRLTVL.

The sample holds a few counts of this clonotype. The chain joins TRBV2 to TRBJ1-1; D remains ambiguous. The germline V gene encodes CDR1 SNHLY and CDR2 FYNNEI. Trimming took 6 bases from V and 9 from J, leaving 8 bases between them. CDR3 length: 10 amino acids. CDR3 in DNA: TGTGCCAGCAGGGCACAGCAAGCTTTCTTT. Amino acid sequence: CASRAQQAFF.

The chain carries TRBV28 and TRBJ1-2, with D maybe TRBD1 (6 bases). Germline loops: CDR1 MDHEN, CDR2 SYDVKM. V lost 2 bases and J 9 bases, leaving 13 bases between the germline ends. CDR3 length: 13 residues. The CDR3 DNA sequence: TGTGCCAGCAGTTTAGAGGCAGGGGTTAGCTACACCTTC. Translated, it gives CASSLEAGVSYTF.

This clonotype has more than one count but fewer than ten. V and J are TRBV7-9 and TRBJ1-1, with TRBD1 matching over 7 bases. J was trimmed by 2 bases and V by 5 bases; bases with no gene match: 5. The CDR3 is 14 residues long. Germline CDR1 is SEHNR and CDR2 is FQNEAQ (reference sequence). CDR3 region: CASSIRQGNTEAFF. Written as DNA, the CDR3 is TGTGCCAGCAGCATACGACAGGGTAACACTGAAGCTTTCTTT.

The V gene is TRBV20-1, the J gene TRBJ1-4; D is ambiguous. The CDR3 length is 12 residues. V dropped 0 bases and J dropped 6 bases, with 5 bases sitting between them. Germline V gives CDR1 DFQATT, CDR2 SNEGSKA (reference sequence). CDR3 coding DNA: TGCAGTGCTAGAGAAGGAGATGAAAAACTGTTTTTT. Translation: CSAREGDEKLFF.

This clonotype appeared a few times. The chain employs TRBV12-3 or TRBV12-4 and TRBJ2-7; TRBD1 aligns across 7 bases. V lost 2 bases to trimming and J lost 9 bases; unmatched junction nucleotides: 7. The CDR3 contains 13 residues. Here the CDR3 reads CASSLSGTVVQYF. In DNA, the CDR3 is TGTGCCAGCAGTTTAAGTGGGACAGTGGTGCAGTACTTC.

The V call is TRBV7-8, the J call TRBJ2-1; D is unclear. Germline V CDR1 and CDR2: SGHVS, FQNEAQ. The V gene lost 8 bases and the J gene lost 9 bases, with 11 bases spanning the gap. This CDR3 region has 11 residues. DNA of the CDR3: TGTGCCAGCGGCGGCTTTGGTGAGCAGTTCTTC. As protein: CASGGFGEQFF.

The chain carries TRBV14 and TRBJ2-1; no clear D gene. The CDR3 is made up of 16 amino acids. V lost 1 base to trimming and J lost 2 bases, with 12 bases between them. The V gene's germline CDR1 is SGHDN and CDR2 FVKESK. The CDR3 nucleotides read TGTGCCAGCAGCCAAGTGTTGGTGGGTGCCTACAATGAGCAGTTCTTC. Protein product: CASSQVLVGAYNEQFF.

This sequence joins TRBV15 and TRBJ2-1; D unclear. Per the germline V gene, CDR1 is LNHNV and CDR2 is YYDKDF (reference sequence). The V and J ends lost 4 bases and 5 bases respectively, with 3 bases between them. The CDR3 runs 11 residues. For the CDR3, the DNA is TGTGCCACCAGCACTAACAATGAGCAGTTCTTC. As protein: CATSTNNEQFF.

This clonotype has just a few counts. The CDR3 region is CASSVWDRGGETQYF. The CDR3 DNA follows: TGTGCCAGCAGCGTCTGGGACAGGGGTGGCGAGACCCAGTACTTC. The V gene is TRBV7-9, the J gene TRBJ2-5; 10 bases line up with TRBD1. With V trimmed by 5 bases and J by 5 bases, 8 bases remained unmatched. The CDR3 covers 15 residues. Per the germline V gene, CDR1 is SEHNR and CDR2 is FQNEAQ (reference sequence).

This clonotype was detected only once. CDR3 residues: CASSLQGLAGNEQFF. In DNA, the CDR3 is TGTGCCAGCAGCTTACAGGGACTAGCGGGGAATGAGCAGTTCTTC. This sequence joins TRBV11-2 and TRBJ2-1; 13 bases match TRBD2. Germline loops: CDR1 SGHAT, CDR2 FQNNGV. V dropped 2 bases and J dropped 7; count of bases not matched to a gene: 2. This CDR3 comprises 15 residues.

The chain joins TRBV4-3 to TRBJ2-7, with D tentatively TRBD2 (6 bases). V lost 0 bases to trimming and J lost 4 bases, with 16 bases between them. Germline loops: CDR1 LGHNA, CDR2 YSLEER. This CDR3 is built from 16 residues. The DNA for the CDR3 is TGCGCCAGCAGCCAAGATCACCTCGGGACTCCTTACGAGCAGTACTTC. Translating it yields CASSQDHLGTPYEQYF.